This TCR beta chain was recorded in a study of T cells in Graves' hyperthyroidism and ophthalmopathy. The study based diagnoses on clinical symptoms, serum thyroxine and TRAb, thyroid ultrasound and orbital computed tomography. V lost 1 base and J lost 1, with 8 bases in between. Germline loops: CDR1 DFQATT, CDR2 SNEGSKA (reference sequence). The CDR3 runs 14 residues. Study-level findings and limits: Appearing also in blood were most of the thyroid clonotypes expanded above 0.001.

This clonotype was observed at least ten times. Antigen specificity is unknown. The CDR3 regions of TCR beta were amplified from RNA transcripts. First-round RT-PCR of the TCR CDR3 relied on the HTBI primer set. TCRdb itself ran the multiplex PCR reads through MiXCR, one entry per CDR3 protein. The repertoire holds about 570,000 distinct CDR3 sequences, about 43% seen once, with around 17% in the top ten. This TCR was recovered from an adult woman with Graves' disease, either hyperthyroidism or ophthalmopathy (not recorded which). V gene TRBV20-1 combines with J gene TRBJ1-3; tentative D call: TRBD1 (5 bases). The sequenced sample consisted of peripheral blood or thyroid tissue (not recorded which). CDR3 sequence: CSARGQTSGNTIYF. The CDR3 region has the DNA TGCAGTGCTAGAGGACAGACTTCTGGAAACACCATATATTTT.